This passage covers 9 T cell receptor beta chains from one sample sequenced in a study of blood T cell repertoires in COVID-19. Some clones are missing from TCRdb's copy, which holds only in-frame ones; the method was immunoSEQ multiplex PCR. The data show fewer than 85,000 clones, 88% seen once. Sequenced material: peripheral blood. These receptors all come from a man aged 50-59 years with active COVID-19.

The chain combines TRBV30 with TRBJ1-2; 7 positions match TRBD1. The germline gives CDR1 GTSNPN, CDR2 SVGIG (reference sequence). The length of the CDR3 is 13 residues. After removal of 2 bases from V and 8 bases from J, the junction contained 8 bases not matched to a gene. In DNA form, the CDR3 reads TGTGCCTGGAGTTTAGGGGGCGACCTAGGCTACACCTTC. Protein product: CAWSLGGDLGYTF.

The chain recombines TRBV19 with TRBJ1-4; maybe TRBD1 (6 bases). The germline V gene has CDR1 LNHDA and CDR2 SQIVND (reference sequence). The CDR3 length is 14 residues. V was cut by 2 bases and J by 6 bases, with 10 bases left in between. The CDR3 reads CASSIRGGDEKLFF. The CDR3 DNA reads as TGTGCCAGTAGTATACGAGGGGGGGATGAAAAACTGTTTTTT.

J is TRBJ2-2 and V is TRBV15; D remains unclear. Germline lookup yields CDR1 LNHNV and CDR2 YYDKDF (reference sequence). The CDR3 is 15 residues long. The ends were cut back, 1 base at V and 0 bases at J, with 6 bases in the middle. As DNA, the CDR3 is TGTGCCACCAGCAGAGGCTACTCGAACACCGGGGAGCTGTTTTTT. Its protein product is CATSRGYSNTGELFF. The full variable domain, its missing parts supplied by reference TRBV15 and TRBJ2-2, is DAMVIQNPRYQVTQFGKPVTLSCSQTLNHNVMYWYQQKSSQAPKLLFHYYDKDFNNEADTPDNFQSRRPNTSFCFLDIRSPGLGDTAMYLCATSRGYSNTGELFFGEGSRLTVL.

This sequence joins TRBV7-2 and TRBJ1-1; D is undetermined. This CDR3 spans 16 amino acids. Per germline, CDR1 SGHTA and CDR2 FQGNSA. Trimming shortened V by 1 base and J by 5 bases, and 17 bases separated the two germline ends. As DNA, the CDR3 is TGTGCCAGCAGCTTAGACCAACACAGAATAGGTACTGAAGCTTTCTTT. Its protein is CASSLDQHRIGTEAFF.

The chain carries TRBV27 and TRBJ2-7; 7 bases match TRBD1. Germline CDR1 reads MNHEY; CDR2 reads SMNVEV (reference sequence). V lost 4 bases to trimming and J lost 2 bases; unmatched junction nucleotides: 14. The length of the CDR3 is 17 residues. CDR3 sequence reads: CASSSINRGSLTYEQYF. The DNA for the CDR3 is TGTGCCAGCAGTTCCATAAACAGGGGCTCCCTGACCTACGAGCAGTACTTC.

The CDR3, as DNA: TGTGCCAGCTCCCCGGCTAGGGGAGAGACCCAGTACTTC. It specifies CASSPARGETQYF. The chain joins TRBV18 to TRBJ2-5; D is perhaps TRBD1 (5 bases). V was clipped by 6 bases and J by 4 bases, with 12 bases between them. This CDR3 region has 13 residues. Germline V CDR1 and CDR2: KGHSH, LQKENI.

The genes are TRBV18 and TRBJ2-3; TRBD2 agrees at 11 bases. Trimming took 6 bases from V and 0 from J; bases not matched to a gene: 5. Germline V gene data show CDR1 as KGHSH and CDR2 as LQKENI. The CDR3 contains 16 residues. The CDR3 is CASSRLAGTSTDTQYF. The DNA for the CDR3 is TGTGCCAGCTCCCGACTAGCGGGGACGAGCACAGATACGCAGTATTTT.

This chain joins TRBV21-1 and TRBJ1-6. TRBV21-1 is tagged as a pseudogene. This CDR3 comprises 17 residues. This chain's CDR3 is CASSKAGAGGGNSPLHF. The DNA for the CDR3 is TGTGCCAGCAGCAAAGCAGGGGCCGGGGGGGGTAATTCACCCCTCCACTTT.

The rearrangement joins TRBV6-5 to TRBJ1-2; possibly TRBD1 for D (6 bases). Germline V gives CDR1 MNHEY, CDR2 SVGAGI. V was clipped by 0 bases and J by 4 bases, with 12 bases between them. The CDR3 has 15 residues. In DNA, the CDR3 is TGTGCCAGCAGTTACTCGGGGGGGGGCGGCTATGGCTACACCTTC. This translates into CASSYSGGGGYGYTF.